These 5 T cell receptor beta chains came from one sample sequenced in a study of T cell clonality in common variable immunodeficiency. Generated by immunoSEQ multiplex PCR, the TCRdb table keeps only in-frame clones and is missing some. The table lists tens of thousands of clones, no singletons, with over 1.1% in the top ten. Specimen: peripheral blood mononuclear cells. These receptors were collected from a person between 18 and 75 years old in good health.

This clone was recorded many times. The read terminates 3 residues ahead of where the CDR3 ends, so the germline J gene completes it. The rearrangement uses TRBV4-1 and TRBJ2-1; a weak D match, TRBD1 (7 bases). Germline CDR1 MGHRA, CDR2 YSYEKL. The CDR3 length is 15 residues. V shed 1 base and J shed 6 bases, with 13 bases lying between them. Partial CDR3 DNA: TGCGCCAGCAGCCAAGCAGGGGGGTTATTCAATGAG. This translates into CASSQAGGLFNE. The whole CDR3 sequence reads CASSQAGGLFNEQFF.

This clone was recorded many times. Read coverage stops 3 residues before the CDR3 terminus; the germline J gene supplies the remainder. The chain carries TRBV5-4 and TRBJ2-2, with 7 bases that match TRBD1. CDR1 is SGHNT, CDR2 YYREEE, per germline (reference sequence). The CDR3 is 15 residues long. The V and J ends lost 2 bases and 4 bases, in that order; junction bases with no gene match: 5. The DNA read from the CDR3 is TGTGCCAGCAGCTTAGACAGGGTGGGCACCGGGGAG. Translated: CASSLDRVGTGE. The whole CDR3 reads CASSLDRVGTGELFF.

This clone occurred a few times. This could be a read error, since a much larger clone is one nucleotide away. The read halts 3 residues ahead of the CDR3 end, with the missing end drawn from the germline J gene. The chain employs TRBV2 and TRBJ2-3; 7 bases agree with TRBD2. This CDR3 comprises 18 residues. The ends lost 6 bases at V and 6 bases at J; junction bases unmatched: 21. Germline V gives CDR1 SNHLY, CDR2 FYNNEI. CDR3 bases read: TGTGCCAGCAGGGGCACGACGGGGGGTAATATCAGGGTCGATACG. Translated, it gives CASRGTTGGNIRVDT. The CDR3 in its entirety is CASRGTTGGNIRVDTQYF.

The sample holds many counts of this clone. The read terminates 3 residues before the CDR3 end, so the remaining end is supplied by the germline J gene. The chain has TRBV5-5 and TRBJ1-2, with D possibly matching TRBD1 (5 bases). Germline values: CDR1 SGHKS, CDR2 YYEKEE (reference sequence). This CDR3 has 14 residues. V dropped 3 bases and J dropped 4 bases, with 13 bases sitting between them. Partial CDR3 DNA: TGTGCCAGCAGCTCCCCTACAGGAAGCTATGGC. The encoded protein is CASSSPTGSYG. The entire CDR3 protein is CASSSPTGSYGYTF.

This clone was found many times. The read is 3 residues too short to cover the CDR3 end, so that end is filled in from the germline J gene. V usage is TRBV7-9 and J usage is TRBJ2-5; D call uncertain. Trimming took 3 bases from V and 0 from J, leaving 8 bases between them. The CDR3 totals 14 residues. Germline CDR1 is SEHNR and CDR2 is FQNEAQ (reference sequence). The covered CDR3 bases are TGTGCCAGCAGCTTTCAGGAGTACCAAGAGACC. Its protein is CASSFQEYQET. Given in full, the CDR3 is CASSFQEYQETQYF. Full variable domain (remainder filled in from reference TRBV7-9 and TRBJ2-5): DTGVSQNPRHKITKRGQNVTFRCDPISEHNRLYWYRQTLGQGPEFLTYFQNEAQLEKSRLLSDRFSAERPKGSFSTLEIQRTEQGDSAMYLCASSFQEYQETQYFGPGTRLLVL.